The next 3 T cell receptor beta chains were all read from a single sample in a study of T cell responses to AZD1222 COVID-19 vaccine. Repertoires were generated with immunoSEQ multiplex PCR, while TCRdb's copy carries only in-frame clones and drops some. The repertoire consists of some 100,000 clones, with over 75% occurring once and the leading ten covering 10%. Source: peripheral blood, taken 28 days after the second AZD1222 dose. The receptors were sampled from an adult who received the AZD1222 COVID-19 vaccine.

The CDR3 region is CASSWDRDYGYTF. In DNA form, the CDR3 reads TGCGCCAGCAGCTGGGACAGGGACTATGGCTACACCTTC. This chain uses TRBV5-1 with TRBJ1-2; 9 nucleotides match TRBD1. The CDR3 totals 13 residues. The ends lost 3 bases at V and 3 bases at J; junction bases unmatched: 0. Germline CDR1 is SGHRS and CDR2 is YFSETQ.

In DNA, the CDR3 is TGCGCCAGCAGCCCAGGCCCCTTAACCATTTCGAGCTCCTACGAGCAGTACTTC. This encodes CASSPGPLTISSSYEQYF. The rearrangement uses TRBV4-1 and TRBJ2-7; no reliable D call. CDR3 length equals 18 residues. The V gene lost 4 bases and the J gene lost 0 bases, with 22 bases spanning the gap. In germline, CDR1 is MGHRA, CDR2 YSYEKL.

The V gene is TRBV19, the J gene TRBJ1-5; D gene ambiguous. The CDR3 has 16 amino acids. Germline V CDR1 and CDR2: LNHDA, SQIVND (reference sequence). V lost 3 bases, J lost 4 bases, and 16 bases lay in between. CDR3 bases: TGTGCCAGTAGTATTATTTCCGCGGGGAAGAATCAGCCCCAGCATTTT. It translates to CASSIISAGKNQPQHF.